Shown below are 32 T cell receptor beta chains from a single sample sequenced in a study of blood T cell repertoires in COVID-19. The data were produced by immunoSEQ multiplex PCR, yet TCRdb's version contains in-frame clones alone and is incomplete. The data show 200,000 to 300,000 clones, with around nine tenths seen just once and 1.3% to 1.5% held by the top ten. The source material was peripheral blood. The source is a man older than 75 with acute or convalescent COVID-19.

The rearrangement uses TRBV7-2 and TRBJ1-1; maybe TRBD1 (5 bases). V was clipped by 5 bases and J by 0 bases, with 19 bases between them. Germline CDR1 is SGHTA and CDR2 is FQGNSA. This CDR3 spans 17 amino acids. DNA of the CDR3: TGTGCCAGCAGCCCTTGGGGGGGTAGAGGTATGAACACTGAAGCTTTCTTT. It is translated as CASSPWGGRGMNTEAFF.

In DNA form, the CDR3 reads TGTGCCAGCAGCATCAGGTTTAACACTGAAGCTTTCTTT. Translating it yields CASSIRFNTEAFF. The V and J genes are TRBV5-6 and TRBJ1-1; D unresolved. The V gene's germline CDR1 is SGHDT and CDR2 YYEEEE. V was shortened by 4 bases and J by 2 bases, with 9 bases between the two germline ends. The CDR3 has 13 residues.

This chain uses TRBV3-1 (or the pseudogene TRBV3-2) with TRBJ2-7, with 16 bases that match TRBD2. This CDR3 is built from 17 residues. Germline V CDR1 and CDR2: LGHDT, YNNKEL (reference sequence). With V trimmed by 3 bases and J by 5 bases, 7 bases remained unmatched. Written as DNA, the CDR3 is TGTGCCAGCAGCCAGGAGGGACTAGCGGGGGGGCATAACGAGCAGTACTTC. Translated: CASSQEGLAGGHNEQYF.

The V call is TRBV4-3, the J call TRBJ1-1; TRBD1 might be the D (6 bases). This CDR3 is 14 amino acids long. V lost 5 bases, J lost 5 bases, and 15 bases lay in between. Per germline, CDR1 LGHNA and CDR2 YSLEER. CDR3 nucleotide sequence: TGCGCCAGCAGCGCCAATACAGGGTTGACTGAAGCTTTCTTT. Protein sequence: CASSANTGLTEAFF.

This clone appeared a single time. The V and J genes are TRBV7-9 and TRBJ1-6, with D maybe TRBD1 (6 bases). The germline V gene has CDR1 SEHNR and CDR2 FQNEAQ (reference sequence). This CDR3 has 14 amino acids. Trimming removed 1 base from V and 9 bases from J, with 10 bases in between. The CDR3 coding sequence is TGTGCCAGCAGCTTAGGGACAGCCCGTTCACCCCTCCACTTT. It encodes CASSLGTARSPLHF.

This chain joins TRBV2 and TRBJ1-5, with a possible D match to TRBD1 (6 bases). V lost 4 bases to trimming and J lost 2 bases, with 18 bases between them. The CDR3 runs 17 residues. Germline V gene data show CDR1 as SNHLY and CDR2 as FYNNEI. The CDR3 DNA sequence: TGTGCCAGCAGTGCTCTGTTGACAGGTTGGGGCAATCAGCCCCAGCATTTT. This gives the protein CASSALLTGWGNQPQHF.

The chain is built from TRBV6-2 or TRBV6-3 and TRBJ2-1; 10 positions agree with TRBD2. V shed 5 bases, J shed 6 bases, and the junction held 4 bases outside the gene matches. Germline V gene lookup returns CDR1 MNHEY and CDR2 SVGEGT. This CDR3 is built from 14 residues. This CDR3 is CASSLAGDSNEQFF. The CDR3 DNA sequence: TGTGCCAGCAGTCTAGCGGGGGACTCCAATGAGCAGTTCTTC.

The chain recombines TRBV24-1 with TRBJ1-5, with D hard to call. V was trimmed by 4 bases and J by 7 bases, leaving 10 bases between them. The CDR3 has 13 residues. CDR1 KGHDR and CDR2 SFDVKD come from the germline V gene. The DNA for the CDR3 is TGTGCCACCAGTGACTCGTTTAAACAGCCCCAGCATTTT. Residues: CATSDSFKQPQHF.

The chain carries TRBV6-5 and TRBJ2-3; TRBD1 agrees at 9 bases. The CDR3 loop spans 14 amino acids. Trimming cost V 6 bases and J 4 bases; bases outside gene matches: 5. Per germline, CDR1 MNHEY and CDR2 SVGAGI. In DNA form, the CDR3 reads TGTGCCAGCAGCTCCGGGACAGGGTCAGATACGCAGTATTTT. This translates into CASSSGTGSDTQYF.

This clone was found once. The J gene is TRBJ2-5, the V gene TRBV18; D possibly corresponds to TRBD1 (6 bases). Trimming removed 4 bases from V and 0 bases from J, with 9 bases in between. The CDR3 is 14 amino acids. Germline-derived CDR1 and CDR2 are KGHSH and LQKENI. The CDR3 DNA reads as TGTGCCAGCTCACTTGGACAGTACCAAGAGACCCAGTACTTC. Its protein is CASSLGQYQETQYF.

This chain links TRBV7-6 with TRBJ2-7, with 9 bases identical to TRBD1. Germline-derived CDR1 and CDR2 are SGHVS and FNYEAQ. The CDR3 totals 15 residues. J was trimmed by 1 base and V by 5 bases; bases with no gene match: 6. CDR3 DNA sequence: TGTGCCAGCAGCCGAGGGGGGACAGGGTCCTACGAGCAGTACTTC. Translating it yields CASSRGGTGSYEQYF.

This sequence joins TRBV28 and TRBJ1-4; no firm D call. CDR1 is MDHEN and CDR2 is SYDVKM in the germline V gene. The V gene lost 3 bases and the J gene lost 6 bases, with 23 bases spanning the gap. This CDR3 comprises 18 residues. CDR3 amino acids: CASSFRSGVGSLYEKLFF. DNA of the CDR3: TGTGCCAGCAGTTTCAGGAGCGGGGTGGGCAGCTTGTATGAAAAACTGTTTTTT.

The chain links TRBV6-1 to TRBJ2-7; possibly TRBD2 for D (6 bases). The germline CDR1 and CDR2 sequences are MNHNS and SASEGT. The CDR3 runs to 13 residues. V lost 4 bases, J lost 6 bases, and 13 bases lay in between. In DNA form, the CDR3 reads TGTGCCAGCAGTGGAGCCGGGGGACGCGAGCAGTACTTC. As protein: CASSGAGGREQYF.

V and J are TRBV5-1 and TRBJ2-2; 8 bases are shared with TRBD2. This CDR3 is 15 amino acids long. The V segment lost 3 bases and the J segment 6 bases; nucleotides outside the gene matches: 7. Germline CDR1 and CDR2: SGHRS and YFSETQ. Written as DNA, the CDR3 is TGCGCCAGCAGCTGGGGACTAGTAAAGGCCGGGGAGCTGTTTTTT. Its translation is CASSWGLVKAGELFF.

This chain uses TRBV18 with TRBJ1-1, with no clear D. This CDR3 has 11 amino acids. CDR1 is KGHSH, CDR2 LQKENI, per germline. V lost 3 bases to trimming and J lost 6 bases, with 5 bases between them. CDR3 nucleotide sequence: TGTGCCAGCTCACCTAGCGCTGAAGCTTTCTTT. Translation: CASSPSAEAFF.

As DNA, the CDR3 is TGTGCCAGCTCACCAATTCCAGGGAACACTGAAGCTTTCTTT. Its protein product is CASSPIPGNTEAFF. The J gene is TRBJ1-1, the V gene TRBV18; unclear D gene. Germline V CDR1 and CDR2: KGHSH, LQKENI. The V end lost 2 bases, the J end lost 1 base, and 8 bases lay between the germline ends. The CDR3 is 14 residues long.

The rearrangement joins TRBV4-2 to TRBJ1-1; 7 bases align to TRBD1. The junction had 9 bases not matched to a gene; V was cut back by 1 base and J by 7 bases. The CDR3 is 15 residues long. Germline CDR1 reads LGHNA; CDR2 reads YNFKEQ. CDR3 DNA: TGTGCCAGCAGCCAAGTCCAGGAGACAGGGATTGAAGCTTTCTTT. This translates into CASSQVQETGIEAFF.

The CDR3 region is CASSLLAEQFF. CDR3 DNA: TGTGCCAGCAGTTTACTAGCGGAGCAGTTCTTC. V is TRBV28 and J is TRBJ2-1; D may be TRBD2 (6 bases). The ends were cut back, 2 bases at V and 10 bases at J, with 6 bases in the middle. Per germline, CDR1 MDHEN and CDR2 SYDVKM. The CDR3 contains 11 residues.

The V call is TRBV19, the J call TRBJ1-2; 9 positions agree with TRBD1. This CDR3 comprises 14 residues. Per the germline V gene, CDR1 is LNHDA and CDR2 is SQIVND (reference sequence). V was pared by 7 bases and J by 2 bases, with 5 bases of the junction left unmatched. CDR3 loop: CASTPGTGNYGYTF. Here the CDR3 DNA reads TGTGCCAGTACCCCAGGGACAGGGAACTATGGCTACACCTTC.

This clone was picked up one time. The genes are TRBV28 and TRBJ2-5; 8 bases map to TRBD1. The V and J ends lost 2 bases and 1 base, in that order; junction bases with no gene match: 6. Germline loops: CDR1 MDHEN, CDR2 SYDVKM. This CDR3 spans 16 amino acids. CDR3 protein: CASSLPGQEVQETQYF. CDR3 coding DNA: TGTGCCAGCAGTTTACCGGGACAGGAGGTCCAAGAGACCCAGTACTTC.

For this clone: Other DNA sequences in this specimen translate into the identical CDR3. V usage is TRBV6-1 and J usage is TRBJ2-3, with no clear D. This CDR3 has 13 residues. V was clipped by 2 bases and J by 3 bases, with 6 bases between them. CDR1 is MNHNS and CDR2 is SASEGT in the germline V gene. CDR3 in amino acids: CASSESGTDTQYF. DNA for the CDR3: TGTGCCAGCAGTGAATCAGGAACAGATACGCAGTATTTT.

This chain uses TRBV3-1 (or the pseudogene TRBV3-2) with TRBJ1-2, with 9 bases that match TRBD1. After removal of 4 bases from V and 4 bases from J, the junction contained 4 bases not matched to a gene. The CDR3 is made up of 14 amino acids. The germline CDR1 and CDR2 sequences are LGHDT and YNNKEL (reference sequence). CDR3 bases: TGTGCCAGCAGCCTTGGGGACAGGGTCTATGGCTACACCTTC. Protein sequence: CASSLGDRVYGYTF.

The V call is TRBV29-1, the J call TRBJ1-1; the match to TRBD1 covers 7 bases. The CDR3 totals 13 residues. Germline lookup yields CDR1 SQVTM and CDR2 ANQGSEA. V trimming: 6 bases; J trimming: 10 bases; junction bases outside the gene matches: 14. The CDR3 DNA reads as TGCAGCGTCTCAAAGACGGGGACAGTGAGAGCTTTCTTT. Its protein product is CSVSKTGTVRAFF. Full variable domain (outside the CDR3, taken from reference TRBV29-1 and TRBJ1-1): SAVISQKPSRDICQRGTSLTIQCQVDSQVTMMFWYRQQPGQSLTLIATANQGSEATYESGFVIDKFPISRPNLTFSTLTVSNMSPEDSSIYLCSVSKTGTVRAFFGQGTRLTVV.

Details on this clone: Distinct nucleotide sequences in the sample also encode this CDR3. This chain links TRBV18 with TRBJ2-2; D is perhaps TRBD2 (5 bases). Per the germline V gene, CDR1 is KGHSH and CDR2 is LQKENI. The CDR3 is 15 amino acids. V dropped 6 bases and J dropped 0 bases, with 11 bases sitting between them. CDR3 loop: CASSPTGTNTGELFF. The CDR3 nucleotides are TGTGCCAGCTCCCCAACGGGGACGAACACCGGGGAGCTGTTTTTT. The full variable domain, with the rest looked up from reference TRBV18 and TRBJ2-2, is NAGVMQNPRHLVRRRGQEARLRCSPMKGHSHVYWYRQLPEEGLKFMVYLQKENIIDESGMPKERFSAEFPKEGPSILRIQQVVRGDSAAYFCASSPTGTNTGELFFGEGSRLTVL.

The V and J genes are TRBV7-9 and TRBJ2-5; 7 positions match TRBD1. V dropped 7 bases and J dropped 2; count of bases not matched to a gene: 7. From germline, CDR1 is SEHNR and CDR2 FQNEAQ (reference sequence). This CDR3 region has 14 residues. CDR3 loop: CASTLRQGQETQYF. CDR3 DNA sequence: TGTGCCAGCACACTTAGACAGGGTCAAGAGACCCAGTACTTC.

V is TRBV6-1 and J is TRBJ2-5, with D possibly being TRBD2 (5 bases). The germline V gene has CDR1 MNHNS and CDR2 SASEGT. V lost 3 bases, J lost 5 bases, and 7 bases lay in between. The CDR3 is 12 residues long. The CDR3 here is CASSEGGETQYF. The CDR3 DNA reads TGTGCCAGCAGTGAGGGCGGGGAGACCCAGTACTTC.

The chain has TRBV7-2 and TRBJ2-3, with 11 bases that match TRBD2. Germline V CDR1 and CDR2: SGHTA, FQGNSA. The CDR3 length is 17 residues. V dropped 10 bases and J dropped 1; count of bases not matched to a gene: 13. The CDR3 DNA follows: TGTGCCACAAGCCCCGCTAGCGGGGGGTCTGGCACAGATACGCAGTATTTT. This sequence encodes CATSPASGGSGTDTQYF.

The chain employs TRBV5-8 and TRBJ2-3; 8 bases are a match to TRBD2. The junction had 8 bases not matched to a gene; V was cut back by 1 base and J by 4 bases. This CDR3 spans 16 amino acids. Germline CDR1 reads SGHTS; CDR2 reads YDEGEE. For the CDR3, the DNA is TGTGCCAGCAGCTTGCTACGGGAGGGCCCTTCAGATACGCAGTATTTT. This translates into CASSLLREGPSDTQYF.

This chain connects TRBV7-2 to TRBJ1-5; 8 bases map to TRBD1. This CDR3 region has 15 residues. The germline CDR1 and CDR2 sequences are SGHTA and FQGNSA. J was trimmed by 3 bases and V by 1 base; bases with no gene match: 2. The CDR3 spells CASSLDRGINQPQHF. CDR3 nucleotides: TGTGCCAGCAGCTTAGACAGGGGGATCAATCAGCCCCAGCATTTT. The entire variable domain, with the rest obtained from reference TRBV7-2 and TRBJ1-5, is as follows: GAGVSQSPSNKVTEKGKDVELRCDPISGHTALYWYRQSLGQGLEFLIYFQGNSAPDKSGLPSDRFSAERTGGSVSTLTIQRTQQEDSAVYLCASSLDRGINQPQHFGDGTRLSIL.

The V call is TRBV6-5, the J call TRBJ2-5; D perhaps matches TRBD1 (5 bases). CDR3 length: 15 residues. Trimming took off 0 bases at V and 5 bases at J, with 13 bases between the two ends. The germline V gene encodes CDR1 MNHEY and CDR2 SVGAGI. The CDR3 loop is CASSYSSRVAETQYF. CDR3 sequence (DNA): TGTGCCAGCAGTTACTCAAGCAGGGTTGCGGAGACCCAGTACTTC.

This rearrangement joins TRBV29-1 to TRBJ2-3, with 7 bases that match TRBD2. The germline gives CDR1 SQVTM, CDR2 ANQGSEA. V shed 5 bases and J 6 bases; nucleotides not matched to a gene: 8. CDR3 length equals 13 residues. DNA of the CDR3: TGCAGCGTTTCACAGGACGGGGGGGATACGCAGTATTTT. It is translated as CSVSQDGGDTQYF.

The V call is TRBV21-1, the J call TRBJ2-2; the table names TRBD1, a call not compared with the DNA. TRBV21-1 is annotated as a pseudogene. The CDR3 runs 16 residues. The CDR3 DNA reads TGTGCCAGCAGCAAAATCAGGACACCGAACACCGGGGAGCTGTTTTTT. It encodes CASSKIRTPNTGELFF.